The 17 T cell receptor beta chains presented below share a single source sample, sequenced in a study of blood T cell repertoires in COVID-19. This table comes from immunoSEQ multiplex PCR, and its TCRdb copy is limited to in-frame clones, with some not included. The table lists about 140,000 clones, 84% of them singletons. The sequencing input was peripheral blood. The receptors here all came from a man aged 30-40 years with COVID-19, enrolled during active disease.

The V call is TRBV6-1, the J call TRBJ2-1; perhaps TRBD1 as D (6 bases). The germline CDR1 and CDR2 sequences are MNHNS and SASEGT. V was clipped by 3 bases and J by 7 bases, with 13 bases between them. The CDR3 length is 14 residues. This chain's CDR3 is CASSDAGAGNEQFF. Written as DNA, the CDR3 is TGTGCCAGCAGTGATGCAGGGGCAGGGAATGAGCAGTTCTTC.

The chain uses TRBV28 and TRBJ2-7; D might be TRBD2 (5 bases). The CDR3 totals 13 residues. Germline values: CDR1 MDHEN, CDR2 SYDVKM. The V end was cut by 7 bases, the J end by 2 bases, with 12 bases between. The CDR3 spells CASTERGPYEQYF. The CDR3 DNA sequence: TGTGCCAGCACGGAAAGAGGGCCCTACGAGCAGTACTTC.

The genes are TRBV27 and TRBJ2-1; the match to TRBD1 covers 10 bases. The length of the CDR3 is 15 residues. Germline V gene lookup returns CDR1 MNHEY and CDR2 SMNVEV (reference sequence). The V and J ends lost 4 bases and 7 bases, in that order; junction bases with no gene match: 7. CDR3 in amino acids: CASSSHGTGDNEQFF. In nucleotides, the CDR3 is TGTGCCAGCAGTTCCCATGGGACAGGGGATAATGAGCAGTTCTTC.

V gene TRBV11-2 combines with J gene TRBJ2-7, with a possible D match to TRBD1 (6 bases). From germline, CDR1 is SGHAT and CDR2 FQNNGV. Trimming took off 4 bases at V and 6 bases at J, with 13 bases between the two ends. This CDR3 comprises 13 residues. CDR3 nucleotide sequence: TGTGCCAGCAGCTCCGGGACACACGTCGAGCAGTACTTC. It codes for CASSSGTHVEQYF.

The chain uses TRBV2 and TRBJ1-6; 9 positions match TRBD1. CDR3 length: 12 amino acids. J gave up 7 bases and V 9 bases, and 1 base lay outside the gene matches. CDR1 is SNHLY, CDR2 FYNNEI, per germline. CDR3 coding DNA: TGTGCCAGTACAGGGGGCAATTCACCCCTCCACTTT. This gives the protein CASTGGNSPLHF.

The rearrangement joins TRBV27 to TRBJ2-2; 7 bases fit TRBD2. With 3 bases clipped from V and 4 bases from J, the junction kept 2 bases outside the gene matches. CDR1 is MNHEY and CDR2 is SMNVEV in the germline V gene (reference sequence). The CDR3 contains 14 residues. The CDR3 is CASSFGGGTGELFF. The DNA for the CDR3 is TGTGCCAGCAGTTTTGGGGGGGGCACCGGGGAGCTGTTTTTT.

V is TRBV29-1 and J is TRBJ2-1; 7 nucleotides agree with TRBD2. The CDR3 has 14 residues. Per the germline V gene, CDR1 is SQVTM and CDR2 is ANQGSEA. The J segment lost 4 bases and the V segment lost 6 bases, leaving 9 bases of the junction unmatched. The CDR3 sequence: CSVGGLAIYNEQFF. The CDR3 DNA follows: TGCAGCGTGGGAGGGCTAGCGATTTACAATGAGCAGTTCTTC.

The chain has TRBV27 and TRBJ2-7, with 11 bases fitting TRBD1. From germline, CDR1 is MNHEY and CDR2 SMNVEV (reference sequence). V lost 6 bases to trimming and J lost 3 bases; unmatched junction nucleotides: 7. This CDR3 has 15 residues. The CDR3 protein is CASRTGTGGFYEQYF. The CDR3 DNA reads as TGTGCCAGCAGGACCGGGACAGGGGGATTCTACGAGCAGTACTTC.

The chain is built from TRBV6-5 and TRBJ1-1, with 9 nucleotides matching TRBD1. Germline V CDR1 and CDR2: MNHEY, SVGAGI. This CDR3 contains 16 residues. V was clipped by 0 bases and J by 4 bases; unmatched bases: 6. The DNA for the CDR3 is TGTGCCAGCAGTTACTCTAGGACAGGGGCTGGCACTGAAGCTTTCTTT. Its protein is CASSYSRTGAGTEAFF.

The CDR3 region has the DNA TGTTCATCCGCCCAAGTCGGTAATTCACCCCTCCACTTT. This codes for CSSAQVGNSPLHF. The rearrangement links TRBV6-5 to TRBJ1-6; D is unresolved. From germline, CDR1 is MNHEY and CDR2 SVGAGI. This CDR3 is built from 13 residues.

V is TRBV5-1 and J is TRBJ1-1; D is undetermined. Germline V gene data show CDR1 as SGHRS and CDR2 as YFSETQ. The CDR3 contains 13 residues. Between the trimmed V and J ends, which lost 0 bases and 7 bases, there was a span of 10 bases. For the CDR3, the DNA is TGCGCCAGCAGCTTGGGGCAAAATTATGAAGCTTTCTTT. Protein: CASSLGQNYEAFF.

V gene TRBV28 combines with J gene TRBJ2-7; D is unclear. V lost 6 bases and J 3 bases, leaving 6 bases between the germline ends. This CDR3 contains 11 residues. From germline, CDR1 is MDHEN and CDR2 SYDVKM. The CDR3 region has the DNA TGTGCCAGCAGGACAAGCTACGAGCAGTACTTC. Residues: CASRTSYEQYF.

The rearrangement links TRBV12-3 or TRBV12-4 to TRBJ2-5; 11 bases fit TRBD2. The CDR3 consists of 13 residues. V lost 6 bases, J lost 7 bases, and 4 bases stayed unmatched. The CDR3 spells CASSRTSGGTQYF. The DNA of the CDR3 is TGTGCCAGCAGCCGTACTAGCGGGGGGACCCAGTACTTC.

This clone appeared once. V usage is TRBV30 and J usage is TRBJ2-2, with D possibly called TRBD1 or TRBD2 (6 bases each). CDR1 is GTSNPN and CDR2 is SVGIG in the germline V gene (reference sequence). Trimming pared 5 bases from V and 4 bases from J, leaving 11 bases between. The CDR3 extends over 13 amino acids. CDR3 amino acids: CAWGGLSTGELFF. The CDR3 bases are TGTGCCTGGGGGGGGCTGTCCACCGGGGAGCTGTTTTTT. Combining the CDR3 with reference TRBV30 and TRBJ2-2 gives the whole variable domain SQTIHQWPATLVQPVGSPLSLECTVEGTSNPNLYWYRQAAGRGLQLLFYSVGIGQISSEVPQNLSASRPQDRQFILSSKKLLLSDSGFYLCAWGGLSTGELFFGEGSRLTVL.

V usage is TRBV4-3 and J usage is TRBJ2-7, with 8 bases aligning to TRBD2. Trimming took 1 base from V and 6 from J; bases not matched to a gene: 11. Looked up from germline, CDR1 is LGHNA and CDR2 is YSLEER. This CDR3 spans 16 amino acids. CDR3 DNA sequence: TGCGCCAGCAGCCAAGGACCGGGACTAGGGTTTGGCGAGCAGTACTTC. Protein product: CASSQGPGLGFGEQYF.

The V and J genes are TRBV15 and TRBJ1-6; D remains ambiguous. Germline-derived CDR1 and CDR2 are LNHNV and YYDKDF (reference sequence). There are 14 residues in the CDR3. V lost 1 base and J 15 bases, leaving 16 bases between the germline ends. The CDR3 here is CATSRALKALVLHF. The CDR3 nucleotides are TGTGCCACCAGCAGAGCTTTAAAGGCCCTAGTCCTCCACTTT.

The rearrangement links TRBV18 to TRBJ2-5; 10 positions agree with TRBD1. After removal of 7 bases from V and 4 bases from J, the junction contained 9 bases not matched to a gene. CDR3 length: 15 residues. Germline CDR1 KGHSH, CDR2 LQKENI. CDR3 amino acids: CASYKTGGLLETQYF. The CDR3 DNA sequence: TGTGCCAGCTACAAGACAGGGGGCCTTCTAGAGACCCAGTACTTC.